The entry below describes one T cell receptor beta chain. Per germline, CDR1 SGHTA and CDR2 FQGNSA. The CDR3 totals 16 residues. Trimming left V 1 base short and J 2 bases short, with 12 bases between. This record comes from a study of type 1 regulatory T cells. Each CDR3 protein gets one entry after TCRdb re-called the reads with MiXCR. The table lists 88,000 or so distinct CDR3 sequences, roughly 28% of them singletons, with roughly 2.4% in the top ten. The specimen was CD4+ T cells, either the whole sample or a sorted fraction (not recorded which). The chain carries TRBV7-2 and TRBJ1-5; no firm D call. This clonotype originated in a human donor in good health. CDR3 loop: CASSLGASRGNQPQHF. CDR3 DNA sequence: TGTGCCAGCAGCTTAGGAGCTTCGCGCGGCAATCAGCCCCAGCATTTT.